This is a list of T cell receptor beta chains from one sample in a study of T-cell reconstitution after alpha-beta-depleted transplantation in children. TCRdb recomputed calls from the PCR reads with MiXCR, one row per CDR3 protein. The repertoire has about 610,000 distinct CDR3 sequences, about 11% of them found once; the top ten carry roughly 3.9%. Sample: PBMCs from the stem cell graft donor, taken from the stem cell graft. The receptors were gathered from a human donor who donated a stem cell graft to a child with acute myeloid leukemia. Each CDR3 is given without its conserved first and last residue.

j_gene: TRBJ2-2
v_gene: TRBV20-1
CDR3aa: SARDVQGAPGELF

j_gene: TRBJ2-3
v_gene: TRBV11-2
CDR3aa: ASSFWASGSPPTDTQY

j_gene: TRBJ2-1
v_gene: TRBV6-1
CDR3aa: ASSLHGRDTDEQF

j_gene: TRBJ2-1
v_gene: TRBV28
CDR3aa: ASSVQAIYNEQF

j_gene: TRBJ1-1
v_gene: TRBV5-8
CDR3aa: ASSYGHRGGITEAF

j_gene: TRBJ2-1
v_gene: TRBV28
CDR3aa: ASSFTSGAQDEQF

j_gene: TRBJ2-7
v_gene: TRBV7-8
CDR3aa: ASSLGGPIINEQY

j_gene: TRBJ2-1
v_gene: TRBV3-1
CDR3aa: ASSQFPGGAYNEQF

j_gene: TRBJ1-6
v_gene: TRBV7-2
CDR3aa: ASSHANSPLH

j_gene: TRBJ2-1
v_gene: TRBV30
CDR3aa: AYLLAGGPNEQF

j_gene: TRBJ2-5
v_gene: TRBV20-1
CDR3aa: SAPILQETQY

j_gene: TRBJ1-2
v_gene: TRBV20-1
CDR3aa: SARRTGSKNYGYT

j_gene: TRBJ1-1
v_gene: TRBV6-2/TRBV6-3
CDR3aa: ASSSNGGRAEAF

j_gene: TRBJ2-7
v_gene: TRBV7-8
CDR3aa: ASSLTPQPSLEQY

j_gene: TRBJ2-3
v_gene: TRBV9
CDR3aa: ASSVGGSLAGSTDTQY

j_gene: TRBJ2-3
v_gene: TRBV6-5
CDR3aa: ASSPIPGDGTDTQY

j_gene: TRBJ2-3
v_gene: TRBV29-1
CDR3aa: SVTQKLLGDTQY

j_gene: TRBJ2-2
v_gene: TRBV20-1
CDR3aa: SARASTSGRGNTGELF

j_gene: TRBJ2-5
v_gene: TRBV20-1
CDR3aa: TSDRETQY

j_gene: TRBJ1-5
v_gene: TRBV10-2
CDR3aa: ASSPGVTGNQPQH

j_gene: TRBJ2-7
v_gene: TRBV5-1
CDR3aa: ASKKGLAGGPISYEQY

j_gene: TRBJ2-7
v_gene: TRBV28
CDR3aa: ASSSDRGLTGQTYEQY

j_gene: TRBJ2-7
v_gene: TRBV5-1
CDR3aa: ASSLATTGDEQY

j_gene: TRBJ1-1
v_gene: TRBV6-2/TRBV6-3
CDR3aa: ASSTYQGSMFGGDTEAF

j_gene: TRBJ2-3
v_gene: TRBV7-2
CDR3aa: ASSALDTQY

j_gene: TRBJ2-7
v_gene: TRBV7-6
CDR3aa: AIPRPGLLSYEQY

j_gene: TRBJ2-1
v_gene: TRBV29-1
CDR3aa: SVDRDRPGAGVNNEQF

j_gene: TRBJ2-3
v_gene: TRBV28
CDR3aa: ASSIPTGLGWDTQY

j_gene: TRBJ2-7
v_gene: TRBV20-1
CDR3aa: SARDGRSSYEQY

j_gene: TRBJ2-3
v_gene: TRBV20-1
CDR3aa: SALPTGGEILQEQY

j_gene: TRBJ2-2
v_gene: TRBV5-1
CDR3aa: ASSLRPNTGELF

j_gene: TRBJ2-1
v_gene: TRBV5-6
CDR3aa: ASSRAGEDAYNEQF

j_gene: TRBJ2-7
v_gene: TRBV12-3/TRBV12-4
CDR3aa: ATRKTGGYEQY

j_gene: TRBJ2-2
v_gene: TRBV5-1
CDR3aa: ASSLDRQNTGELF

j_gene: TRBJ2-1
v_gene: TRBV4-3
CDR3aa: ASSQATSGPYNEQF

j_gene: TRBJ2-5
v_gene: TRBV4-2
CDR3aa: ASSQDLAGGETQY

j_gene: TRBJ2-7
v_gene: TRBV12-3/TRBV12-4
CDR3aa: ASSPPMVNEQY

j_gene: TRBJ1-3
v_gene: TRBV12-3/TRBV12-4
CDR3aa: ASSLDRPTGNTIY

j_gene: TRBJ2-7
v_gene: TRBV20-1
CDR3aa: SAARTSAGVVPYEQY

j_gene: TRBJ2-1
v_gene: TRBV24-1
CDR3aa: ATRGSGQIEQF

j_gene: TRBJ2-7
v_gene: TRBV29-1
CDR3aa: SVEAAHYEQY

j_gene: TRBJ2-2
v_gene: TRBV7-8
CDR3aa: ASSFWGLANTGELF

j_gene: TRBJ2-5
v_gene: TRBV7-2
CDR3aa: ASSPNTGGQTQY

j_gene: TRBJ2-7
v_gene: TRBV13
CDR3aa: ASRWGSEQY

j_gene: TRBJ2-5
v_gene: TRBV29-1
CDR3aa: SVGQNQETQY

j_gene: TRBJ2-1
v_gene: TRBV6-2/TRBV6-3
CDR3aa: ASSYSWGVVNEQF

j_gene: TRBJ2-1
v_gene: TRBV24-1
CDR3aa: ATGRGGPYNEQF

j_gene: TRBJ2-1
v_gene: TRBV24-1
CDR3aa: ATSDLNQANSYNEQF

j_gene: TRBJ2-7
v_gene: TRBV7-2
CDR3aa: ASSFETSGILYEQY

j_gene: TRBJ2-2
v_gene: TRBV7-3
CDR3aa: ASSLTTSGYGELF